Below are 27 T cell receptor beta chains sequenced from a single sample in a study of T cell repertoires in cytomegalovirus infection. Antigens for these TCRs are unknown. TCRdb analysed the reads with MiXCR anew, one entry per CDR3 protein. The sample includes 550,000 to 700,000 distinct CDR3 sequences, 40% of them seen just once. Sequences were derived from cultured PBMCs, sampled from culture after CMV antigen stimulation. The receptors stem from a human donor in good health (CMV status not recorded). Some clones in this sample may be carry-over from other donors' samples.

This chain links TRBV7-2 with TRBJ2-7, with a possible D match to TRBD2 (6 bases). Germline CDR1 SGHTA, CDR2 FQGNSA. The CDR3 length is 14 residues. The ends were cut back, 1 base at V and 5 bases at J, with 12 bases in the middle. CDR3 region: CASSLETRWDEQYF. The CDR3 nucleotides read TGTGCCAGCAGCTTAGAGACTAGATGGGACGAGCAGTACTTC.

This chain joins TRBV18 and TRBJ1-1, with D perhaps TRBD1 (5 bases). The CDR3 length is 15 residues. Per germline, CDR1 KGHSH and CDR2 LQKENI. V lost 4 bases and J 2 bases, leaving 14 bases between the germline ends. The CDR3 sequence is CASSLYEGLNTEAFF. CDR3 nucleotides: TGTGCCAGCTCACTTTATGAGGGGTTAAACACTGAAGCTTTCTTT.

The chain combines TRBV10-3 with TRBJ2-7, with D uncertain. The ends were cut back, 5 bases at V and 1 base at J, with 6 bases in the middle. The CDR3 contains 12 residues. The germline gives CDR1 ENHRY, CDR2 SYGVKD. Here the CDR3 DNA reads TGTGCCATCAGTACCGGATCCTACGAGCAGTACTTC. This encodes CAISTGSYEQYF.

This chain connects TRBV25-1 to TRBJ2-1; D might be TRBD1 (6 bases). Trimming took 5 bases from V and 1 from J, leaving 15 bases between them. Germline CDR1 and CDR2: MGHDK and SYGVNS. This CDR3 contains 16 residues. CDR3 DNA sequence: TGTGCCAGCAGTACCCTGGCCAGGGGTTCCTACAATGAGCAGTTCTTC. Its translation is CASSTLARGSYNEQFF.

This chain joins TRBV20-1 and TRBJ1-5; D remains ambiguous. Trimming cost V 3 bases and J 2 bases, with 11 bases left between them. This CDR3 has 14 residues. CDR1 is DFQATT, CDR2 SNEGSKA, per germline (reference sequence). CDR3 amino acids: CSASPGGGNQPQHF. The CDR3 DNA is TGCAGTGCTAGTCCCGGAGGCGGCAATCAGCCCCAGCATTTT.

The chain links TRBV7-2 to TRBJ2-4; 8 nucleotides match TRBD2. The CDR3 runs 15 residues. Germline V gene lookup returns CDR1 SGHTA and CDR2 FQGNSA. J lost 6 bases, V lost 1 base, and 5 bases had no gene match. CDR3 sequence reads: CASSLDAGGGNIQYF. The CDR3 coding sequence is TGTGCCAGCAGCTTAGATGCGGGAGGTGGAAACATTCAGTACTTC.

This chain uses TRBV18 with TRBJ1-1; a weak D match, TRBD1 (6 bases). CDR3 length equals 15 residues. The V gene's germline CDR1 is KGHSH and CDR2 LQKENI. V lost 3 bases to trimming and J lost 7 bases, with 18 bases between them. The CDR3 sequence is CASSPYEGDPREAFF. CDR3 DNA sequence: TGTGCCAGCTCACCTTATGAGGGGGACCCACGTGAAGCTTTCTTT. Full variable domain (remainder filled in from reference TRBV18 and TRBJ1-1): NAGVMQNPRHLVRRRGQEARLRCSPMKGHSHVYWYRQLPEEGLKFMVYLQKENIIDESGMPKERFSAEFPKEGPSILRIQQVVRGDSAAYFCASSPYEGDPREAFFGQGTRLTVV.

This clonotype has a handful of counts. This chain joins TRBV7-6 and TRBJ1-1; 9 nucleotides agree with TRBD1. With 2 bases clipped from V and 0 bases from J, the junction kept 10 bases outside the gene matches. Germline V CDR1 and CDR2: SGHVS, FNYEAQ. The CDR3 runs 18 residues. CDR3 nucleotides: TGTGCCAGCAGCTTAAGGGACAGGGAAATGAGGCTGAACACTGAAGCTTTCTTT. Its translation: CASSLRDREMRLNTEAFF.

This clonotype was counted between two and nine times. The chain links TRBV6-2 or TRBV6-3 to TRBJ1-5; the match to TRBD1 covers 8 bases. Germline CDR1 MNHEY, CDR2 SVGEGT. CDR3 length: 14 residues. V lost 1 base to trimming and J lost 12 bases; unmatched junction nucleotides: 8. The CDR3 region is CASSYFDPGTGQHF. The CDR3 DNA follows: TGTGCCAGCAGTTACTTTGATCCCGGGACAGGCCAGCATTTT.

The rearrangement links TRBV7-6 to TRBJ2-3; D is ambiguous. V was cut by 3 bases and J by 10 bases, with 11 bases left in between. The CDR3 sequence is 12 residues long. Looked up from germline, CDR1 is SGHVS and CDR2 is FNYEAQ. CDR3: CASSFSAFSQYF. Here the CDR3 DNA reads TGTGCCAGCAGCTTCAGTGCGTTCTCGCAGTATTTT.

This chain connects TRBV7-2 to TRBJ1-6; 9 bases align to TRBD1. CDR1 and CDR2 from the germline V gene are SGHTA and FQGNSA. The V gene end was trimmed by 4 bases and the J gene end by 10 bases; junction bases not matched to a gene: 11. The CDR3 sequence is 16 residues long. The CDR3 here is CASSSDRDRVSSPLHF. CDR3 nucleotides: TGTGCCAGCAGCTCCGACCGGGACAGGGTTTCCTCACCCCTCCACTTT. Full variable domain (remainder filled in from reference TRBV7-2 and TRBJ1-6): GAGVSQSPSNKVTEKGKDVELRCDPISGHTALYWYRQSLGQGLEFLIYFQGNSAPDKSGLPSDRFSAERTGGSVSTLTIQRTQQEDSAVYLCASSSDRDRVSSPLHFGNGTRLTVT.

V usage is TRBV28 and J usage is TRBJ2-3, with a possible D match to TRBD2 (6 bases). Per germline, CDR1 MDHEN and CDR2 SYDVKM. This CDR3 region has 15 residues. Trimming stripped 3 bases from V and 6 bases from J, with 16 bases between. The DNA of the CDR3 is TGTGCCAGCAGTTTTCCTCTAGCGCCTCGGGATACGCAGTATTTT. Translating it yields CASSFPLAPRDTQYF.

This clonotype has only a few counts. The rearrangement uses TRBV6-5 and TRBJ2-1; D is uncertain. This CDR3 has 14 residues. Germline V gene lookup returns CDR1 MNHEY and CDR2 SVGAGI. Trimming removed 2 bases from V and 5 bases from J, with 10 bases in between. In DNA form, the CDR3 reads TGTGCCAGCAGTTACGGGCTAGGGAACAATGAGCAGTTCTTC. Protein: CASSYGLGNNEQFF.

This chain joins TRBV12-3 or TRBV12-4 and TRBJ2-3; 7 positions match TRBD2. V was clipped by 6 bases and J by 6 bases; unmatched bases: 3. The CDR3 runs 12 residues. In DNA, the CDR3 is TGTGCCAGCAGGGGGCGGGGGGATACGCAGTATTTT. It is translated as CASRGRGDTQYF.

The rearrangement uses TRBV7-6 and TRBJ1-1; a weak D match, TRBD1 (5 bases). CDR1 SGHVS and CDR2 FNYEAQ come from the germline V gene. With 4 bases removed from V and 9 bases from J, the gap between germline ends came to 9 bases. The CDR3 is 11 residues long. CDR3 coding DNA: TGTGCCAGCAGCTCGGGGGAGAAAGCTTTCTTT. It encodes CASSSGEKAFF.

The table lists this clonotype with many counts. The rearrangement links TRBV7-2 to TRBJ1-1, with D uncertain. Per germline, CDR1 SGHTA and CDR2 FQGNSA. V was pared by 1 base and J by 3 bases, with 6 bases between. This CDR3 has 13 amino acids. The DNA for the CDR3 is TGTGCCAGCAGCTTAGAGGTCGACACTGAAGCTTTCTTT. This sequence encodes CASSLEVDTEAFF.

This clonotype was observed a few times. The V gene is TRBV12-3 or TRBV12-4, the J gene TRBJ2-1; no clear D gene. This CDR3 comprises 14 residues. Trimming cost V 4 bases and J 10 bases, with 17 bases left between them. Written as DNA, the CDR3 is TGTGCCAGCAGTTGGGCTTTTAGTTTGGACGAGCAGTTCTTC. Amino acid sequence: CASSWAFSLDEQFF.

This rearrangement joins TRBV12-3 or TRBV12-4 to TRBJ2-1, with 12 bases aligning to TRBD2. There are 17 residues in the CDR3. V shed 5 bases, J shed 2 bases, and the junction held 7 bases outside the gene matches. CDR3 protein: CASSERLAGGPYNEQFF. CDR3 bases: TGTGCCAGCAGTGAACGTCTAGCGGGAGGGCCCTACAATGAGCAGTTCTTC.

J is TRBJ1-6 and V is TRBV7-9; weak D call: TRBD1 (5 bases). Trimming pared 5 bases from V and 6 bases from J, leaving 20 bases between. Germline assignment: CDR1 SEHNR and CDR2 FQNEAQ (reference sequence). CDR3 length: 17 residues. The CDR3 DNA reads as TGTGCCAGCAGCCCCCGACGGGCGGGGGATGGTAATTCACCCCTCCACTTT. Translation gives CASSPRRAGDGNSPLHF. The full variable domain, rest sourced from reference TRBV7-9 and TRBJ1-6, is DTGVSQNPRHKITKRGQNVTFRCDPISEHNRLYWYRQTLGQGPEFLTYFQNEAQLEKSRLLSDRFSAERPKGSFSTLEIQRTEQGDSAMYLCASSPRRAGDGNSPLHFGNGTRLTVT.

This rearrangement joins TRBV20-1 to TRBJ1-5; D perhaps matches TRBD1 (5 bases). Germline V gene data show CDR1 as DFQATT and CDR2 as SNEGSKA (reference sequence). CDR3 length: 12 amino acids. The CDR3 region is CSTSGINQPQHF. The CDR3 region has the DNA TGCAGCACCTCAGGGATCAATCAGCCCCAGCATTTT.

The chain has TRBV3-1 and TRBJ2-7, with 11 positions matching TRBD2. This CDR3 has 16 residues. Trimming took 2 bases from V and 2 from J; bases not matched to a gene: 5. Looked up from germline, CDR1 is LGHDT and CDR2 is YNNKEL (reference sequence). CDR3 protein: CASSQTSGRLTYEQYF. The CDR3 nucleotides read TGTGCCAGCAGCCAAACTAGCGGGAGACTAACCTACGAGCAGTACTTC.

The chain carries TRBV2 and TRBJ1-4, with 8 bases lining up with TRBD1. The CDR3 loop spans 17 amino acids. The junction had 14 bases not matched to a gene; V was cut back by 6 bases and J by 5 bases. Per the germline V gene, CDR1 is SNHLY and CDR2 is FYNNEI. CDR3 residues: CASRDREVQPENEKLFF. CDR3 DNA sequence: TGTGCCAGCAGGGACAGGGAGGTACAACCAGAAAATGAAAAACTGTTTTTT.

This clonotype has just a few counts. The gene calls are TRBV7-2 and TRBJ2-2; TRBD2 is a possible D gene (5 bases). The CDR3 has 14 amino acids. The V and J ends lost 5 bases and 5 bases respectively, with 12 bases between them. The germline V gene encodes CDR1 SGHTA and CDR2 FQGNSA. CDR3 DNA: TGTGCCAGCAGCGTCGGGGTATCGACCGGGGAGCTGTTTTTT. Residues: CASSVGVSTGELFF. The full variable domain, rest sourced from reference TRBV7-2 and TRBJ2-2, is GAGVSQSPSNKVTEKGKDVELRCDPISGHTALYWYRQSLGQGLEFLIYFQGNSAPDKSGLPSDRFSAERTGGSVSTLTIQRTQQEDSAVYLCASSVGVSTGELFFGEGSRLTVL.

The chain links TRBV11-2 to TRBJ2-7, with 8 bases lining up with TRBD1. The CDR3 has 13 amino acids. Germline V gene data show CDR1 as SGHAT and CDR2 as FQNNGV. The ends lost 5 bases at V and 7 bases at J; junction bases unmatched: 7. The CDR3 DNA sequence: TGTGCCAGCAGCATCCGAAGACAGGGGGAGCAGTACTTC. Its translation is CASSIRRQGEQYF.

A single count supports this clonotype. CDR3 DNA sequence: TGTGCCAGCAGTAGCGGGGGGTGGCAAGAGACCCAGTACTTC. Translation gives CASSSGGWQETQYF. The chain carries TRBV12-3 or TRBV12-4 and TRBJ2-5; 9 bases are shared with TRBD2. CDR3 length: 14 amino acids. J lost 2 bases, V lost 5 bases, and 3 bases had no gene match.

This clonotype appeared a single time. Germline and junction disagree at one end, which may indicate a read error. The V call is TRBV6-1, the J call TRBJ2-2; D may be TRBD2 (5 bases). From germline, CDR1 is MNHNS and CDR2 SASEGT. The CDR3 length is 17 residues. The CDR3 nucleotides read TGTGCCAGCAGTGAAGCGCGGATGGAGGACTTAACCGGGGAGCTGATTTTT. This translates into CASSEARMEDLTGELIF.

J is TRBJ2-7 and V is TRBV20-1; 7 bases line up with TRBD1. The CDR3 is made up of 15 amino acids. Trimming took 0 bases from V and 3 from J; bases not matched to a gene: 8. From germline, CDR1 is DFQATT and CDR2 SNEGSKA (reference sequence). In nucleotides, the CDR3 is TGCAGTGCTAGAGAGCTGATACAGGGGCTCTACGAGCAGTACTTC. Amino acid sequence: CSARELIQGLYEQYF.